A selection of T cell receptor beta chains follows, all from one sample in a study of T-cell memory formation after mild COVID-19. One entry per CDR3 protein, called by TCRdb with MiXCR from the 5' RACE reads. The sample consists of 150,000 to 200,000 distinct CDR3 sequences, roughly 15% of them appearing once. Sequenced sample: PBMCs or a T cell subset sorted from them (not recorded which). The receptors originated from an adult woman who had mild COVID-19 (a few samples of this study predate the infection). Cell type and time point are not known. Each CDR3 is given with its conserved first and last residue.

>TRBJ2-1|TRBV6-2/TRBV6-3
CASSPETLAGGPNEQFF
>TRBJ1-1|TRBV12-3/TRBV12-4
CASSLSSRHMNTEAFF
>TRBJ2-3|TRBV21-1
CASSKGGDTQYF
>TRBJ1-6|TRBV6-1
CASDRSGQRSYNSPLHF
>TRBJ2-7|TRBV5-6
CASSFSDSYEQYF
>TRBJ2-1|TRBV6-5
CASRRGPSYNEQFF
>TRBJ1-5|TRBV27
CASHRDRGFRNQPQHF
>TRBJ2-7|TRBV4-1
CASSQDAQGLAGTIGSYEQYF
>TRBJ2-1|TRBV7-3
CASSMAGGPNEQFF
>TRBJ2-7|TRBV12-3/TRBV12-4
CASSPAGIRDVVYEQYF
>TRBJ2-7|TRBV29-1
CSVGSDTTYEQYF
>TRBJ2-1|TRBV4-3
CASSQRVRTKSPNEQFF
>TRBJ2-6|TRBV12-3/TRBV12-4
CASKDAGTGDLSGANVLTF
>TRBJ2-5|TRBV9
CASSADRGETQYF
>TRBJ2-1|TRBV6-5
CASSYSLPEQDPGEQFF
>TRBJ1-1|TRBV6-1
CASSEFIWVITNTEAFF
>TRBJ2-1|TRBV24-1
CATRDSWGVYNEQFF
>TRBJ2-5|TRBV15
CATSRELGYQETQYF
>TRBJ2-3|TRBV7-9
CASSLALASGRYTDTQYF
>TRBJ1-5|TRBV20-1
CSAREGDQPQHF
>TRBJ2-3|TRBV6-4
CASSLRPAGTDTQYF